This TCR beta chain was observed in a study of T cells in Graves' hyperthyroidism and ophthalmopathy. For this clonotype: No antigen is known for it.

Findings and limits, study-wide: Most expanded thyroid clonotypes above 0.001 recurred in blood.

Exclusion of patients followed from uncontrolled infection, other autoimmune disease, pregnancy or lactation. Diagnostic assessment was based on clinical symptoms, serum thyroxine and TRAb, thyroid ultrasound and orbital computed tomography. From approximately 9.1 ml of fresh peripheral blood, PBMCs were isolated. Germline CDR1 reads MDHEN; CDR2 reads SYDVKM. V lost 5 bases to trimming and J lost 8 bases, with 21 bases between them. CDR3 length: 15 residues. Amplification of TCR beta CDR3 regions used RNA as the template. Initially, a first-round RT-PCR of the TCR CDR3 employed the HTBI primer set. TCRdb called the multiplex PCR reads again in MiXCR, with one record for every CDR3 protein. The table includes some 650,000 distinct CDR3 sequences, around 15% detected once.

The sequence derives from a woman aged 40 to 55 with Graves' ophthalmopathy. Sequenced material: blood. The V call is TRBV28, the J call TRBJ1-2, with a weak D call TRBD1 (6 bases). The CDR3 sequence: CASSLTGAPRGGYTF. Written as DNA, the CDR3 is TGTGCCAGCAGTCTTACCGGGGCTCCTAGGGGGGGCTACACCTTC.